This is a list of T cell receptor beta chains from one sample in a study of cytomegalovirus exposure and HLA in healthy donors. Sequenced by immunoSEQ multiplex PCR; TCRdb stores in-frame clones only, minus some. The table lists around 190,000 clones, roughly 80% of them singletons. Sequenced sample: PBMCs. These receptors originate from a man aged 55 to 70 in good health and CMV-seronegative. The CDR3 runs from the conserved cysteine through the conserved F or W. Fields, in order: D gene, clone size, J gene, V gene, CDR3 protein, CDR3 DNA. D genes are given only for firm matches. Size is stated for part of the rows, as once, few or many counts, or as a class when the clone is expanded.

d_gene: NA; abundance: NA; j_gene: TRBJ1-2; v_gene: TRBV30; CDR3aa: CAWSDHGGPYGYTF; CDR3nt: TGTGCCTGGAGTGATCACGGAGGTCCCTATGGCTACACCTTC
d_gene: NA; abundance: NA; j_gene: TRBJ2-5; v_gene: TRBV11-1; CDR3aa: CASSLDVGTQYF; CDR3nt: TGTGCCAGCAGCTTAGATGTCGGGACCCAGTACTTC
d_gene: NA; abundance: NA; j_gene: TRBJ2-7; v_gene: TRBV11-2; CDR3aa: CASSPLYFRSHEQYF; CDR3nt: TGTGCCAGCAGCCCCCTTTATTTCAGGTCACACGAGCAGTACTTC
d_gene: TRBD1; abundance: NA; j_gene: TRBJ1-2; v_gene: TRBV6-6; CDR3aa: CASSYTQGYNYGYTF; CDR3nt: TGTGCCAGCAGTTACACACAGGGGTATAACTATGGCTACACCTTC
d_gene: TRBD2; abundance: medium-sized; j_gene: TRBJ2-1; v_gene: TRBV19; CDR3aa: CATRWEGRQYNEQFF; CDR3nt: TGTGCCACTCGATGGGAGGGCCGACAATACAATGAGCAGTTCTTC
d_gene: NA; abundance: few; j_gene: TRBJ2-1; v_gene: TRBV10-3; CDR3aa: CAIKGRNEQFF; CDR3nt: TGTGCCATCAAGGGGAGGAATGAGCAGTTCTTC
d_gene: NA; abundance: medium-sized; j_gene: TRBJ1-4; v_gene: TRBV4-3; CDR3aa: CASSQELGNPTNEKLFF; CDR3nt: TGCGCCAGCAGCCAAGAGTTGGGCAACCCAACTAATGAAAAACTGTTTTTT
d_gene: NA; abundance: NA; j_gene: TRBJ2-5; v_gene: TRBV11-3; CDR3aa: CASSLRGRETQYF; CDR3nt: TGTGCCAGCAGCTTAAGGGGGAGAGAGACCCAGTACTTC
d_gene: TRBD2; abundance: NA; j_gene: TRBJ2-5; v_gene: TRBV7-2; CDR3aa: CASSPGTSGRYQETQYF; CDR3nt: TGTGCCAGCAGCCCGGGGACTAGCGGGAGGTACCAAGAGACCCAGTACTTC
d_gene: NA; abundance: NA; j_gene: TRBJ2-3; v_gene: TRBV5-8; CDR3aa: CASSSLRGTDTQYF; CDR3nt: TGTGCCAGCAGCTCCCTACGGGGCACAGATACGCAGTATTTT
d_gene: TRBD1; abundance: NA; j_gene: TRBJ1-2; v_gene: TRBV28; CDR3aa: CASRGTGEFGYTF; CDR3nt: TGTGCCAGCAGGGGGACAGGGGAGTTTGGCTACACCTTC
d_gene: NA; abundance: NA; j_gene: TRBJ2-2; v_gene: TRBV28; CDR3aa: CASHYTGETGELFF; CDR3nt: TGTGCCAGCCACTATACGGGGGAGACCGGGGAGCTGTTTTTT
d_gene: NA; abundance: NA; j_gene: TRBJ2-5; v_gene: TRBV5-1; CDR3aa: CASSLNVPSQETQYF; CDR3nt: TGCGCCAGCAGCTTGAATGTACCGAGTCAAGAGACCCAGTACTTC
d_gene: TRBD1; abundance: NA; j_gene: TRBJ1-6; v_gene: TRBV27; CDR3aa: CASSPQGGRYSPLHF; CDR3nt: TGTGCCAGCAGTCCTCAAGGGGGCAGGTATTCACCCCTCCACTTT
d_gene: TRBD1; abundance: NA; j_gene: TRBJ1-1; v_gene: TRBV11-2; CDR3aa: CASSLATGGGPEAFF; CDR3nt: TGTGCCAGCAGCTTAGCCACAGGGGGAGGGCCTGAAGCTTTCTTT